This T cell receptor (beta chain) was obtained from a study of identical twins. The CDR3 covers 15 residues. The J segment lost 2 bases and the V segment lost 6 bases, leaving 5 bases of the junction unmatched. Germline assignment: CDR1 MNHEY and CDR2 SVGAGI. This clonotype was picked up many times. TCRdb ran MiXCR on the 5' RACE reads and lists one entry per CDR3 protein. The sample holds fewer than 350,000 distinct CDR3 sequences, about 8% seen once. This sample was shared with a second study, whose subject was yellow fever vaccine responses in identical twins.

What was sequenced was memory (CD45RO+) T cells sorted from blood. The chain combines TRBV6-5 with TRBJ2-1; 9 positions agree with TRBD1. This TCR derives from a woman under 30 in good health. CDR3 in amino acids: CASRFGTGPYNEQFF. The DNA of the CDR3 is TGTGCCAGCAGATTCGGGACAGGGCCCTACAATGAGCAGTTCTTC.